The 21 T cell receptor beta chains given below trace back to one sample, sequenced in a study of blood T cell repertoires in COVID-19 (TCRdb year 2020). The library was prepared using the immunoSEQ multiplex PCR assay. TCRdb re-hosts the immuneACCESS table, in-frame sequences only. Its copies lack some clones; in the studies checked, an unresolved V gene accounts for under half of them, and the cause for the rest is not known. The sample contains over 350,000 clones, nearly 90% of them found a single time. Clones ranked in the top ten supply under 2% of the sample. Sequences were obtained from PBMCs or T cells enriched from blood (not recorded which). Receptors were obtained from a woman aged 18-35 years with acute COVID-19.

The chain carries TRBV19 and TRBJ2-6; D is unresolved. Between the trimmed V and J ends, which lost 0 bases and 2 bases, there was a span of 8 bases. CDR1 and CDR2 from the germline V gene are LNHDA and SQIVND (reference sequence). The CDR3 sequence is 16 residues long. The CDR3 nucleotides are TGTGCCAGTAGTATAGATCCCTTCGCTGGGGCCAACGTCCTGACTTTC. Translation gives CASSIDPFAGANVLTF.

The J gene is TRBJ1-4, the V gene TRBV7-8; D may be TRBD1 (6 bases). Looked up from germline, CDR1 is SGHVS and CDR2 is FQNEAQ. V was pared by 5 bases and J by 8 bases, with 18 bases between. This CDR3 has 15 residues. This CDR3 reads CASSRAGGLGEKLFF. The CDR3 DNA sequence: TGTGCCAGCAGCCGAGCCGGGGGGCTGGGGGAAAAACTGTTTTTT.

V is TRBV10-3 and J is TRBJ2-5, with 7 bases identical to TRBD2. Germline V gene data show CDR1 as ENHRY and CDR2 as SYGVKD. After removal of 6 bases from V and 2 bases from J, the junction contained 6 bases not matched to a gene. This CDR3 has 14 residues. The CDR3 sequence: CAIRPTGGQETQYF. For the CDR3, the DNA is TGTGCCATCAGGCCGACGGGGGGACAAGAGACCCAGTACTTC.

V usage is TRBV4-3 and J usage is TRBJ2-7; 7 bases map to TRBD1. The CDR3 has 14 residues. Germline V lookup: CDR1 LGHNA, CDR2 YSLEER. Trimming took 2 bases from V and 5 from J; bases not matched to a gene: 6. This chain's CDR3 is CASSQNAQGNEQYF. Written as DNA, the CDR3 is TGCGCCAGCAGCCAAAACGCACAGGGGAACGAGCAGTACTTC.

This chain connects TRBV10-1 to TRBJ2-1; the match to TRBD1 covers 7 bases. The germline V gene encodes CDR1 WNHNN and CDR2 SYGVQD (reference sequence). V was clipped by 5 bases and J by 3 bases; unmatched bases: 7. The CDR3 length is 15 residues. CDR3: CASSQGQIYYNEQFF. CDR3 nucleotide sequence: TGCGCCAGCAGTCAGGGACAGATTTACTACAATGAGCAGTTCTTC.

This clone is a singleton in its sample. This chain links TRBV6-2 or TRBV6-3 with TRBJ2-7, with TRBD2 identical over 13 bases. V shed 2 bases, J shed 3 bases, and the junction held 7 bases outside the gene matches. CDR1 is MNHEY, CDR2 SVGEGT, per germline. The CDR3 consists of 17 residues. CDR3 sequence: CASSYRMTSGGFYEQYF. The DNA for the CDR3 is TGTGCCAGCAGTTACAGGATGACTAGCGGGGGGTTCTACGAGCAGTACTTC.

This chain links TRBV9 with TRBJ2-1, with D possibly being TRBD2 (6 bases). Germline CDR1 SGDLS, CDR2 YYNGEE. V was pared by 0 bases and J by 7 bases, with 17 bases between. The CDR3 runs 16 residues. CDR3 loop: CASSVAVASDLNEQFF. The CDR3, as DNA: TGTGCCAGCAGCGTAGCTGTGGCTAGCGACTTGAATGAGCAGTTCTTC.

The genes are TRBV5-1 and TRBJ2-2, with a possible D match to TRBD1 (5 bases). The CDR3 totals 17 residues. Germline V gene data show CDR1 as SGHRS and CDR2 as YFSETQ. The V gene lost 0 bases and the J gene lost 2 bases, with 14 bases spanning the gap. The CDR3 sequence is CASSLGFGRANTGELFF. The CDR3 nucleotides are TGCGCCAGCAGCTTGGGTTTTGGCAGGGCTAACACCGGGGAGCTGTTTTTT.

The V gene is TRBV28, the J gene TRBJ1-2; 7 nucleotides line up with TRBD1. Germline trimming cut 5 bases from V and 8 bases from J; bases unmatched to any gene: 11. CDR3 length: 14 amino acids. Per germline, CDR1 MDHEN and CDR2 SYDVKM. As DNA, the CDR3 is TGTGCCAGCAGTCTCCCCGACAGGGCTAAGGGCTACACCTTC. This gives the protein CASSLPDRAKGYTF.

The chain combines TRBV30 with TRBJ1-3; D is possibly TRBD1 (5 bases). The V end was cut by 3 bases, the J end by 0 bases, with 9 bases between. The CDR3 totals 14 residues. CDR1 is GTSNPN and CDR2 is SVGIG in the germline V gene (reference sequence). In DNA, the CDR3 is TGTGCCTGGAGGCGGGGGAGCTCTGGAAACACCATATATTTT. Residues: CAWRRGSSGNTIYF.

The V call is TRBV7-2, the J call TRBJ1-6; the D gene is possibly TRBD1 (6 bases). V dropped 5 bases and J dropped 9 bases, with 20 bases sitting between them. There are 16 residues in the CDR3. Germline V CDR1 and CDR2: SGHTA, FQGNSA. CDR3 nucleotide sequence: TGTGCCAGCAGCACCCGAGGGGGTGATAATGGTTCACCCCTCCACTTT. It is translated as CASSTRGGDNGSPLHF.

This rearrangement joins TRBV7-8 to TRBJ1-6; D not resolved. V was shortened by 5 bases and J by 7 bases, with 6 bases between the two germline ends. Germline CDR1 is SGHVS and CDR2 is FQNEAQ. The length of the CDR3 is 12 residues. The CDR3 loop is CASSNMNSPLHF. CDR3 coding DNA: TGTGCCAGCAGCAACATGAATTCACCCCTCCACTTT.

As to this clone: The junction does not match germline at one end; this may be a read error. This rearrangement joins TRBV20-1 to TRBJ1-2; D is perhaps TRBD1 (6 bases). From germline, CDR1 is DFQATT and CDR2 SNEGSKA (reference sequence). The CDR3 loop spans 11 amino acids. CDR3 sequence reads: CSASLQGGLCF. For the CDR3, the DNA is TGCAGTGCTAGTTTACAGGGTGGCCTTTGCTTC.

V usage is TRBV7-9 and J usage is TRBJ1-2, with D tentatively TRBD1 (6 bases). CDR3 length: 12 residues. The germline V gene encodes CDR1 SEHNR and CDR2 FQNEAQ (reference sequence). Trimming cost V 0 bases and J 8 bases, with 7 bases left between them. The CDR3 protein is CASSLAGQGYTF. In DNA form, the CDR3 reads TGTGCCAGCAGCTTAGCCGGACAGGGCTACACCTTC.

The chain couples TRBV7-7 to TRBJ2-5, with D maybe TRBD2 (5 bases). This CDR3 contains 15 residues. Between the trimmed V and J ends, which lost 1 base and 6 bases, there was a span of 15 bases. In germline, CDR1 is SSHAT, CDR2 FNYEAQ (reference sequence). This CDR3 is CASSLGFAEGKTQYF. CDR3 nucleotide sequence: TGTGCCAGCAGCTTAGGGTTCGCAGAGGGAAAGACCCAGTACTTC.

V and J are TRBV3-1 (or the pseudogene TRBV3-2) and TRBJ1-1; 7 bases fit TRBD1. CDR1 LGHDT and CDR2 YNNKEL come from the germline V gene (reference sequence). The CDR3 totals 15 residues. Unmatched junction bases numbered 5, after V lost 0 bases and J lost 4 bases. The CDR3 reads CASSQEGAGGTEAFF. For the CDR3, the DNA is TGTGCCAGCAGCCAAGAGGGGGCAGGGGGCACTGAAGCTTTCTTT.

As to this clone: This same CDR3 is encoded by further DNA sequences in the sample. The chain carries TRBV5-1 and TRBJ2-7, with D unresolved. This CDR3 comprises 13 residues. The V gene's germline CDR1 is SGHRS and CDR2 YFSETQ. The V and J ends lost 0 bases and 3 bases respectively, with 7 bases between them. Here the CDR3 reads CASSLGQNYEQYF. CDR3 nucleotides: TGCGCCAGCAGCTTGGGTCAGAACTACGAGCAGTACTTC.

The chain employs TRBV3-1 (or the pseudogene TRBV3-2) and TRBJ1-4; no definite D call. In germline, CDR1 is LGHDT, CDR2 YNNKEL (reference sequence). Trimming took 4 bases from V and 13 from J, leaving 13 bases between them. The CDR3 runs 12 residues. CDR3 nucleotides: TGTGCCAGCAGCCCCACATCTGGTGGACTGTTTTTT. The encoded protein is CASSPTSGGLFF.

V and J are TRBV11-2 and TRBJ1-5; no clear D gene. V lost 5 bases and J lost 6, with 8 bases in between. Looked up from germline, CDR1 is SGHAT and CDR2 is FQNNGV. There are 12 residues in the CDR3. This CDR3 reads CASSPFSQPQHF. The DNA for the CDR3 is TGTGCCAGCAGCCCCTTCAGTCAGCCCCAGCATTTT.

The CDR3 nucleotides are TGCGCCAGCAGCCAAGAATGGACAGGGACAAGGCACGAGCAGTACTTC. Its protein product is CASSQEWTGTRHEQYF. The V call is TRBV4-3, the J call TRBJ2-7, with 8 positions matching TRBD1. Per germline, CDR1 LGHNA and CDR2 YSLEER. Trimming took 0 bases from V and 5 from J; bases not matched to a gene: 9. CDR3 length: 16 residues.

The chain links TRBV19 to TRBJ1-5; D unclear. The CDR3 runs to 15 residues. The V end was cut by 5 bases, the J end by 3 bases, with 14 bases between. Germline loops: CDR1 LNHDA, CDR2 SQIVND (reference sequence). The CDR3 protein is CASSPGEGYNQPQHF. In DNA form, the CDR3 reads TGTGCCAGTAGTCCTGGGGAGGGCTACAATCAGCCCCAGCATTTT.